This T cell receptor beta chain was identified during a study of PD-L1 blockade in urothelial cancer. In the study overall: Blood was subjected to analysis at 3 weeks (second dose) and 6 weeks following treatment start.

Measured with immunoSEQ multiplex PCR; TCRdb has only the in-frame clones, and not every one. The sample records 65,000 to 85,000 clones, approximately 90% being singletons. As for time point: peripheral blood 6 weeks after treatment start. Germline V gene sequence: CDR1 MNHEY, CDR2 SVGAGI. Trimming left V 2 bases short and J 2 bases short, with 7 bases between. The CDR3 covers 14 residues. The clonotype was recovered from a woman older than 75 with urothelial cancer. The specimen comprised PBMCs, sampled around atezolizumab (anti-PD-L1) treatment. The gene calls are TRBV6-5 and TRBJ1-5; D might be TRBD1 (6 bases). The CDR3 here is CASSYAGGNQPQHF. DNA of the CDR3: TGTGCCAGCAGTTACGCAGGGGGCAATCAGCCCCAGCATTTT.